The 31 T cell receptor beta chains presented below share a single source sample, sequenced in a study of blood T cell repertoires in COVID-19. This table comes from immunoSEQ multiplex PCR, and its TCRdb copy is limited to in-frame clones, with some not included. The sample contains a few hundred thousand clones, 89% of which appear only once. Sequenced input: peripheral blood. The receptor source for this set is a woman in her 30s with COVID-19, enrolled during active disease.

This clone came up a few times. The chain is built from TRBV2 and TRBJ1-6; no clear D gene. Germline CDR1 and CDR2: SNHLY and FYNNEI. The ends were cut back, 6 bases at V and 0 bases at J, with 9 bases in the middle. The CDR3 sequence is 15 residues long. DNA of the CDR3: TGTGCCAGCAGGGTCTCGAGCTCCTATAATTCACCCCTCCACTTT. Residues: CASRVSSSYNSPLHF.

The V call is TRBV7-8, the J call TRBJ2-1; 8 nucleotides match TRBD2. Germline trimming cut 1 base from V and 1 base from J; bases unmatched to any gene: 6. The CDR3 covers 17 residues. The V gene's germline CDR1 is SGHVS and CDR2 FQNEAQ. The CDR3 nucleotides are TGTGCCAGCAGCTTAGGGGCTGGCGGGAGGTCCTACAATGAGCAGTTCTTC. Translating it yields CASSLGAGGRSYNEQFF.

V usage is TRBV28 and J usage is TRBJ1-3; tentatively, D is TRBD1 (6 bases). The CDR3 has 16 amino acids. The germline gives CDR1 MDHEN, CDR2 SYDVKM. V gave up 3 bases and J gave up 4 bases, with 16 bases separating them. DNA for the CDR3: TGTGCCAGCAGTTTTGGGCAGGGGTTCTGGGGAAACACCATATATTTT. Protein: CASSFGQGFWGNTIYF.

The CDR3: CSVGDRGRLDEQFF. In nucleotides, the CDR3 is TGCAGCGTTGGGGACAGGGGGCGTTTAGATGAGCAGTTCTTC. This chain joins TRBV29-1 and TRBJ2-1; 12 bases agree with TRBD1. Per the germline V gene, CDR1 is SQVTM and CDR2 is ANQGSEA. The CDR3 sequence is 14 residues long. The J segment lost 8 bases and the V segment lost 4 bases, leaving 6 bases of the junction unmatched.

This rearrangement joins TRBV5-4 to TRBJ2-5; D gene ambiguous. Trimming shortened V by 4 bases and J by 3 bases, and 19 bases separated the two germline ends. There are 16 residues in the CDR3. Per germline, CDR1 SGHNT and CDR2 YYREEE (reference sequence). This chain's CDR3 is CASSHRQNNDKETQYF. The DNA for the CDR3 is TGTGCCAGCAGCCATCGACAAAACAACGATAAAGAGACCCAGTACTTC. The variable domain in full, with the rest retrieved from reference TRBV5-4 and TRBJ2-5, is ETGVTQSPTHLIKTRGQQVTLRCSSQSGHNTVSWYQQALGQGPQFIFQYYREEENGRGNFPPRFSGLQFPNYSSELNVNALELDDSALYLCASSHRQNNDKETQYFGPGTRLLVL.

V usage is TRBV4-1 and J usage is TRBJ2-5; D possibly corresponds to TRBD1 (6 bases). Germline V gene lookup returns CDR1 MGHRA and CDR2 YSYEKL. Trimming shortened V by 4 bases and J by 5 bases, and 17 bases separated the two germline ends. The CDR3 loop spans 15 amino acids. The CDR3 DNA follows: TGCGCCAGCAGCCCAACTACAGGGTCCTCGGAGACCCAGTACTTC. Translated: CASSPTTGSSETQYF.

This clone appeared a single time. This chain connects TRBV15 to TRBJ2-7; weak D call: TRBD1 (5 bases). V shed 0 bases and J shed 3 bases, with 6 bases lying between them. CDR3 size: 13 residues. CDR1 and CDR2 from the germline V gene are LNHNV and YYDKDF (reference sequence). The CDR3 DNA reads TGTGCCACCAGCAGAGATCAGGGCTACGAGCAGTACTTC. Translating it yields CATSRDQGYEQYF.

This clone was recorded once. The genes are TRBV20-1 and TRBJ2-1; 8 nucleotides line up with TRBD2. Per the germline V gene, CDR1 is DFQATT and CDR2 is SNEGSKA (reference sequence). The CDR3 is 14 residues long. With 3 bases clipped from V and 4 bases from J, the junction kept 5 bases outside the gene matches. The CDR3 protein is CSASTVAGYNEQFF. DNA of the CDR3: TGCAGTGCTAGTACGGTAGCGGGGTACAATGAGCAGTTCTTC.

The chain recombines TRBV6-6 with TRBJ2-2; TRBD2 matches at 7 bases. The CDR3 is 15 residues long. V dropped 1 base and J dropped 3; count of bases not matched to a gene: 2. Looked up from germline, CDR1 is MNHNY and CDR2 is SVGAGI (reference sequence). This chain's CDR3 is CASSYWGGDTGELFF. CDR3 DNA sequence: TGTGCCAGCAGTTACTGGGGGGGAGACACCGGGGAGCTGTTTTTT.

The CDR3 coding sequence is TGTGCCATCAGTGATCGGGGGCAGGGGGCTAACATTCAGTACTTC. It codes for CAISDRGQGANIQYF. The V and J genes are TRBV10-3 and TRBJ2-4; 8 bases match TRBD1. The CDR3 contains 15 residues. With 3 bases clipped from V and 7 bases from J, the junction kept 8 bases outside the gene matches. From germline, CDR1 is ENHRY and CDR2 SYGVKD.

V usage is TRBV18 and J usage is TRBJ1-1; 7 bases fit TRBD1. CDR1 KGHSH and CDR2 LQKENI come from the germline V gene. The ends lost 2 bases at V and 1 base at J; junction bases unmatched: 13. The CDR3 spans 18 residues. In nucleotides, the CDR3 is TGTGCCAGCTCACCAAGGGCTCAGGGGGTTGGTACGAACACTGAAGCTTTCTTT. This codes for CASSPRAQGVGTNTEAFF.

J is TRBJ1-6 and V is TRBV7-9; D gene ambiguous. The V gene's germline CDR1 is SEHNR and CDR2 FQNEAQ (reference sequence). This CDR3 is 16 amino acids long. The V gene lost 1 base and the J gene lost 3 bases, with 10 bases spanning the gap. The CDR3 sequence is CASSLGRDVYNSPLHF. The CDR3 DNA sequence: TGTGCCAGCAGCTTAGGGCGGGATGTCTATAATTCACCCCTCCACTTT.

This clone was recorded once. The chain uses TRBV18 and TRBJ1-1, with D possibly TRBD1 on 6 matching bases. Germline V gives CDR1 KGHSH, CDR2 LQKENI. V was cut by 6 bases and J by 5 bases, with 7 bases left in between. CDR3 length: 11 amino acids. CDR3 nucleotides: TGTGCCAGCTCCACAGGGACTGAAGCTTTCTTT. It translates to CASSTGTEAFF.

V and J are TRBV4-1 and TRBJ2-7; possible D gene TRBD1, 6 bases. The V and J ends lost 4 bases and 2 bases respectively, with 9 bases between them. Germline V gene lookup returns CDR1 MGHRA and CDR2 YSYEKL. The CDR3 spans 13 residues. Here the CDR3 reads CASSRQVAYEQYV. For the CDR3, the DNA is TGCGCCAGCAGCCGACAGGTGGCCTACGAGCAGTACGTC.

The table lists this clone with a count of one. Germline and junction disagree at one end, which may indicate a read error. The genes are TRBV7-7 and TRBJ2-1; 13 nucleotides line up with TRBD2. The CDR3 spans 15 residues. The germline gives CDR1 SSHAT, CDR2 FNYEAQ (reference sequence). The CDR3 loop is CASSSGLAGANEQFF. CDR3 DNA sequence: TGTGCTAGCAGCTCTGGACTAGCGGGGGCCAATGAGCAGTTCTTC.

V usage is TRBV6-5 and J usage is TRBJ2-7; 11 bases line up with TRBD1. CDR1 and CDR2 (germline): MNHEY, SVGAGI. Trimming took 6 bases from V and 3 from J; bases not matched to a gene: 4. This CDR3 contains 14 residues. In DNA, the CDR3 is TGTGCCAGCAGAAGGGGGACAGGGGGCTACGAGCAGTACTTC. This codes for CASRRGTGGYEQYF.

This clone was counted a single time. V gene TRBV2 combines with J gene TRBJ1-6, with TRBD1 matching 8 bases. CDR3 length: 16 residues. Germline loops: CDR1 SNHLY, CDR2 FYNNEI. V gave up 7 bases and J gave up 7 bases; unmatched junction bases: 12. This CDR3 reads CASNDRDRFINSPLHF. CDR3 DNA sequence: TGTGCCAGCAATGATCGGGACAGGTTCATCAATTCACCCCTCCACTTT. Based on the CDR3 plus reference TRBV2 and TRBJ1-6, the full variable domain is EPEVTQTPSHQVTQMGQEVILRCVPISNHLYFYWYRQILGQKVEFLVSFYNNEISEKSEIFDDQFSVERPDGSNFTLKIRSTKLEDSAMYFCASNDRDRFINSPLHFGNGTRLTVT.

The gene calls are TRBV10-3 and TRBJ2-7; no firm D call. Germline CDR1 and CDR2: ENHRY and SYGVKD. This CDR3 is 11 amino acids long. V dropped 7 bases and J dropped 1 base, with 5 bases sitting between them. The CDR3 here is CAIMSSYEQYF. The CDR3 coding sequence is TGTGCCATCATGTCGTCCTACGAGCAGTACTTC.

The V call is TRBV7-6, the J call TRBJ2-3; 7 bases match TRBD2. Germline V gene sequence: CDR1 SGHVS, CDR2 FNYEAQ. The CDR3 totals 16 residues. V lost 4 bases to trimming and J lost 2 bases; unmatched junction nucleotides: 9. The CDR3 sequence is CASSSLWAGDTDTQYF. The DNA of the CDR3 is TGTGCCAGCAGCTCCCTCTGGGCGGGGGACACAGATACGCAGTATTTT.

The rearrangement links TRBV6-5 to TRBJ1-2; D is unclear. The CDR3 runs 14 residues. Germline values: CDR1 MNHEY, CDR2 SVGAGI. Trimming removed 6 bases from V and 4 bases from J, with 15 bases in between. The CDR3 region has the DNA TGTGCCAGCAGCCCCTCCGGCCCGGGCTATGGCTACACCTTC. Its protein product is CASSPSGPGYGYTF.

The chain couples TRBV19 to TRBJ2-7; TRBD2 might be the D (6 bases). The germline gives CDR1 LNHDA, CDR2 SQIVND (reference sequence). This CDR3 region has 14 residues. Trimming pared 6 bases from V and 5 bases from J, leaving 17 bases between. CDR3 protein: CASSIRGYGDEQYF. The CDR3 DNA reads as TGTGCCAGTAGCATCCGGGGGTACGGCGACGAGCAGTACTTC.

The CDR3 sequence: CASSPATGGIEENEQFF. The DNA for the CDR3 is TGTGCCAGCAGCCCGGCGACAGGGGGTATCGAGGAAAATGAGCAGTTCTTC. The J gene is TRBJ2-1, the V gene TRBV7-9; 9 bases map to TRBD1. Germline trimming cut 5 bases from V and 7 bases from J; bases unmatched to any gene: 15. The CDR3 has 17 residues. CDR1 and CDR2 (germline): SEHNR, FQNEAQ (reference sequence).

In this sample, this clone turned up a few times. CDR3 in amino acids: CASSQDYFLRQLNTEAFF. The CDR3 region has the DNA TGCGCCAGCAGCCAAGATTACTTTCTCAGGCAGCTCAACACTGAAGCTTTCTTT. The chain employs TRBV4-1 and TRBJ1-1, with D hard to call. The CDR3 runs to 18 residues. V gave up 0 bases and J gave up 2 bases, with 19 bases separating them. CDR1 is MGHRA and CDR2 is YSYEKL in the germline V gene.

This rearrangement joins TRBV6-2 or TRBV6-3 to TRBJ1-5, with no clear D. This CDR3 region has 15 residues. Trimming took off 4 bases at V and 4 bases at J, with 14 bases between the two ends. CDR1 is MNHEY, CDR2 SVGEGT, per germline. The CDR3 sequence is CASSSAAALNQPQHF. CDR3 nucleotide sequence: TGTGCCAGCAGTTCAGCTGCGGCTTTAAATCAGCCCCAGCATTTT.

The rearrangement uses TRBV13 and TRBJ1-3; 9 bases match TRBD1. This CDR3 is 16 amino acids long. V was clipped by 5 bases and J by 0 bases; unmatched bases: 5. Germline values: CDR1 PRHDT, CDR2 FYEKMQ (reference sequence). This CDR3 reads CASSGLQGASGNTIYF. In nucleotides, the CDR3 is TGTGCCAGCAGCGGATTACAGGGGGCCTCTGGAAACACCATATATTTT.

The V and J genes are TRBV3-1 (or the pseudogene TRBV3-2) and TRBJ2-3, with 11 bases aligning to TRBD2. The CDR3 sequence is 17 residues long. V gave up 2 bases and J gave up 10 bases; unmatched junction bases: 14. The V gene's germline CDR1 is LGHDT and CDR2 YNNKEL (reference sequence). In DNA, the CDR3 is TGTGCCAGCAGCCAAAATATAGCGACTAGCGGGACTCTCTCGCAGTATTTT. This codes for CASSQNIATSGTLSQYF.

V and J are TRBV5-1 and TRBJ2-3; 8 nucleotides match TRBD1. Germline CDR1 reads SGHRS; CDR2 reads YFSETQ. V was clipped by 5 bases and J by 5 bases; unmatched bases: 13. The CDR3 consists of 16 residues. The CDR3 is CASRGSGGFMLDTQYF. CDR3 nucleotides: TGCGCCAGCAGAGGGTCAGGGGGCTTCATGTTAGATACGCAGTATTTT.

The gene calls are TRBV29-1 and TRBJ1-5; possible D gene TRBD1, 5 bases. The CDR3 has 14 residues. V was trimmed by 6 bases and J by 2 bases, leaving 14 bases between them. CDR1 SQVTM and CDR2 ANQGSEA come from the germline V gene. The chain's CDR3 is CSVLTPRGNQPQHF. In DNA, the CDR3 is TGCAGCGTGCTGACCCCCAGGGGCAATCAGCCCCAGCATTTT.

The rearrangement links TRBV3-1 (or the pseudogene TRBV3-2) to TRBJ2-2; 13 bases match TRBD2. The CDR3 covers 17 residues. The J segment lost 5 bases and the V segment lost 3 bases, leaving 6 bases of the junction unmatched. Germline V gives CDR1 LGHDT, CDR2 YNNKEL (reference sequence). The CDR3 region is CASSHRGLAGSTGELFF. CDR3 bases: TGTGCCAGCAGCCATAGGGGACTAGCGGGGAGTACCGGGGAGCTGTTTTTT.

CDR3 DNA: TGCGCCAGCAGCCAAGGGATCCGGGACAGGACAGTCTATAATTCACCCCTCCACTTT. Its translation: CASSQGIRDRTVYNSPLHF. The chain links TRBV4-3 to TRBJ1-6; 8 positions match TRBD1. Trimming removed 1 base from V and 3 bases from J; junction bases left unmatched: 11. CDR1 is LGHNA, CDR2 YSLEER, per germline. The CDR3 is 19 amino acids.

V and J are TRBV5-1 and TRBJ2-5; 14 bases are a match to TRBD2. Trimming at V came to 4 bases and at J to 4 bases, leaving 6 bases not matched to a gene. This CDR3 region has 16 residues. Germline V CDR1 and CDR2: SGHRS, YFSETQ. CDR3 nucleotide sequence: TGCGCCAGCAGCCTCGGGACTAGCGGGAGCGGAGAGACCCAGTACTTC. Translating it yields CASSLGTSGSGETQYF.